The 2 T cell receptor beta chains presented below share a single source sample, sequenced in a study of cytomegalovirus exposure and HLA in healthy donors. Researchers ran the PCR with 60 Vbeta and 13 Jbeta primers. TCRdb keeps only in-frame clones here, not all; method: immunoSEQ multiplex PCR. The sample holds 150,000 to 200,000 clones. The sample was PBMCs. The origin of the receptors is a man aged 30-40 years in good health and CMV-seronegative.

The J gene is TRBJ1-1, the V gene TRBV19; 8 bases align to TRBD1. Unmatched junction bases numbered 14, after V lost 5 bases and J lost 0 bases. The germline V gene has CDR1 LNHDA and CDR2 SQIVND (reference sequence). The CDR3 totals 18 residues. CDR3 nucleotides: TGTGCCAGTAGTTCGCGCAGGGGGCGAGTTAGGATGAACACTGAAGCTTTCTTT. The encoded protein is CASSSRRGRVRMNTEAFF. Supplemented by reference TRBV19 and TRBJ1-1, the full variable domain reads DGGITQSPKYLFRKEGQNVTLSCEQNLNHDAMYWYRQDPGQGLRLIYYSQIVNDFQKGDIAEGYSVSREKKESFPLTVTSAQKNPTAFYLCASSSRRGRVRMNTEAFFGQGTRLTVV.

This rearrangement joins TRBV10-3 to TRBJ1-2; D is uncertain. V was clipped by 8 bases and J by 11 bases, with 15 bases between them. The germline gives CDR1 ENHRY, CDR2 SYGVKD. CDR3 length: 11 residues. CDR3 in amino acids: CAIASGIGYTF. DNA for the CDR3: TGTGCCATCGCATCCGGGATAGGTTACACCTTC.